The T cell receptor beta chain described here comes from a study of blood T cell repertoires in COVID-19. Germline V gives CDR1 SGHAT, CDR2 FQDESV (reference sequence). The trim removed 0 bases at V and 3 bases at J, leaving 3 bases unmatched. This CDR3 has 16 residues. The method was immunoSEQ multiplex PCR; TCRdb's version includes in-frame clones alone and lacks a portion of them. There are roughly 240,000 clones in the sample; about 80% occur only once, and about 2% lies in the top ten. This sequence originates from a woman older than 75 with acute or convalescent COVID-19. The sequencing input was peripheral blood. This chain links TRBV11-1 with TRBJ2-7; 12 bases line up with TRBD1. The DNA for the CDR3 is TGTGCCAGCAGCTTAGCCGGGACAGGGGGCAGCTACGAGCAGTACTTC. It is translated as CASSLAGTGGSYEQYF.